These T cell receptor beta chains were read from a single sample in a study of T cells in narcolepsy. Repertoires were generated with immunoSEQ multiplex PCR, while TCRdb's copy carries only in-frame clones and drops some. The data hold around 22,000 clones, with 80% to 85% observed a single time. The sample taken for sequencing was memory (CD45RA-) CD4+ T cells from blood. Every receptor here comes from a human donor in good health. CDR3s include the opening cysteine and the closing phenylalanine or tryptophan. The order of the fields is clone size, D gene, V gene, J gene, CDR3 protein, CDR3 DNA. The D gene is left open where the match is weak. For some rows the clone size is stated as once, few or many, or as a class when expanded; others skip it.

>few|.|TRBV6-1|TRBJ2-5
CASSATSYQETQYF
TGTGCCAGCAGTGCAACGAGTTACCAAGAGACCCAGTACTTC
>.|.|TRBV9|TRBJ1-6
CASSVYRNSPLHF
TGTGCCAGCAGCGTTTACAGGAATTCACCCCTCCACTTT
>.|.|TRBV7-3|TRBJ2-7
CASSLNAGNGGEQYF
TGTGCCAGCAGCTTAAATGCAGGGAATGGGGGCGAGCAGTACTTC
>.|.|TRBV6-5|TRBJ2-7
CASRGTTTWLEQYF
TGTGCCAGCAGGGGTACAACCACTTGGTTGGAGCAGTACTTC
>.|.|TRBV5-1|TRBJ2-7
CASSLVGGPSYEQYF
TGCGCCAGCAGCTTGGTCGGCGGGCCCTCCTACGAGCAGTACTTC
>once|TRBD1|TRBV19|TRBJ2-3
CASSHQGEGDTQYF
TGTGCCAGTAGCCATCAGGGGGAAGGCGATACGCAGTATTTT
>.|TRBD1|TRBV2|TRBJ2-1
CASSEVGGQGSSYNEQFF
TGTGCCAGCAGTGAAGTAGGTGGACAGGGGAGCTCCTACAATGAGCAGTTCTTC
>.|.|TRBV19|TRBJ1-6
CASRVPQLNSPLHF
TGTGCCAGTAGGGTTCCACAGTTGAATTCACCCCTCCACTTT
>.|TRBD2|TRBV6-1|TRBJ2-2
CASTTGGGVPGELFF
TGTGCCAGCACCACGGGCGGGGGGGTGCCCGGGGAGCTGTTTTTT
>.|TRBD1|TRBV19|TRBJ2-7
CASSPQGQGRLEQYF
TGTGCCAGTAGTCCTCAGGGACAGGGGAGGCTCGAGCAGTACTTC
>.|TRBD2|TRBV2|TRBJ2-1
CASSGSLAGGGQFF
TGTGCCAGCAGTGGCTCGTTAGCGGGGGGTGGGCAGTTCTTC
>.|TRBD1|TRBV6-4|TRBJ1-6
CASRRDRAGSSPLHF
TGTGCCAGCAGGAGGGACAGGGCTGGGAGCTCACCCCTCCACTTT
>.|.|TRBV5-1|TRBJ2-7
CASSSQVRDTLSYEQYF
TGCGCCAGCAGCTCCCAGGTCCGGGACACCCTTTCCTACGAGCAGTACTTC
>.|TRBD1|TRBV11-3|TRBJ2-1
CASSFTGTGEFF
TGTGCCAGCAGCTTCACCGGGACAGGGGAGTTCTTC
>.|.|TRBV2|TRBJ2-3
CANQRRDGFSTDTQYF
TGTGCGAATCAGCGTCGGGACGGCTTTAGCACAGATACGCAGTATTTT
>.|.|TRBV18|TRBJ2-7
CASSAASYEQYF
TGTGCCAGCTCGGCCGCTTCCTACGAGCAGTACTTC
>.|TRBD1|TRBV7-9|TRBJ2-1
CASSLGTGMDEQFF
TGTGCCAGCAGCTTAGGGACAGGGATGGATGAGCAGTTCTTC
>.|.|TRBV14|TRBJ2-7
CASSTRRDGEQYF
TGTGCCAGCAGCACTAGACGGGACGGCGAGCAGTACTTC
>.|.|TRBV4-1|TRBJ2-3
CASSQGSSTGYDTQYF
TGCGCCAGCAGCCAAGGATCCTCCACGGGATACGATACGCAGTATTTT